This TCR beta chain comes out of a study of metastatic and nonmetastatic thyroid tumors. Overall study: Patients with malignant and benign thyroid disease provided blood and tumor or nodule tissue, whose repertoires were compared.

From the PCR reads, TCRdb re-called clones with MiXCR. The data show around 20,000 clones, with over 20% seen just once and 8.1% held by the top ten. The CDR3 consists of 15 residues. Germline V lookup: CDR1 MNHNS, CDR2 SASEGT. The J segment lost 4 bases and the V segment lost 6 bases, leaving 10 bases of the junction unmatched. Every patient underwent thyroid surgery untreated. This clone was counted a few times. The sequence was collected from a female donor with papillary thyroid cancer or a benign thyroid nodule (not recorded which). Some clones in this sample may be carry-over from other donors' samples. This chain joins TRBV6-1 and TRBJ2-5; the match to TRBD1 covers 8 bases. The source material was adjacent normal tissue. CDR3 residues: CASSRKPGQGETQYF. The CDR3, as DNA: TGTGCCAGCAGCAGAAAGCCCGGACAGGGAGAGACCCAGTACTTC.